The rows below give T cell receptor beta chains drawn from one sample of a study of blood T cell repertoires in COVID-19. Sequencing was performed with immunoSEQ multiplex PCR; in TCRdb, only in-frame clones are kept and a portion is missing. Of 90,000 or so clones in the sample, about nine tenths were seen once. The material sequenced was peripheral blood. The receptors come from a human donor with active COVID-19. The donor label of this sample is uncertain. Each CDR3 is given with its conserved first and last residue. Fields, in order: clone size, J gene, D gene, V gene, CDR3 DNA, CDR3 protein. D genes are given only for firm matches. Expanded clones are given a class, and other clones once, few, many or no size at all.

abundance: NA; j_gene: TRBJ2-7; d_gene: NA; v_gene: TRBV20-1; CDR3nt: TGCAGTGCTAGGACAGCTTACGAGCAGTACTTC; CDR3aa: CSARTAYEQYF
abundance: NA; j_gene: TRBJ2-3; d_gene: TRBD2; v_gene: TRBV2; CDR3nt: TGTGCCAGCAGTGGACCACTAGCGGGGGGTCGCTTGGCCCTCACAGATACGCAGTATTTT; CDR3aa: CASSGPLAGGRLALTDTQYF
abundance: few; j_gene: TRBJ1-3; d_gene: TRBD1; v_gene: TRBV5-1; CDR3nt: TGCGCCAGCAGCTTGGGGCCCAGGGGGACTGGAAACACCATATATTTT; CDR3aa: CASSLGPRGTGNTIYF
abundance: NA; j_gene: TRBJ2-3; d_gene: TRBD2; v_gene: TRBV24-1; CDR3nt: TGTGCCACCAGTGACACCGGGGGGACAGATACGCAGTATTTT; CDR3aa: CATSDTGGTDTQYF
abundance: NA; j_gene: TRBJ2-3; d_gene: NA; v_gene: TRBV7-9; CDR3nt: TGTGCCAGCAGCCCCCGGCGACTAGGAATGGCAGATACGCAGTATTTT; CDR3aa: CASSPRRLGMADTQYF
abundance: NA; j_gene: TRBJ1-5; d_gene: TRBD1; v_gene: TRBV7-9; CDR3nt: TGTGCCAGCAGCTTGGGACAGGGCGAACAGCCCCAGCATTTT; CDR3aa: CASSLGQGEQPQHF
abundance: NA; j_gene: TRBJ2-7; d_gene: NA; v_gene: TRBV9; CDR3nt: TGTGCCAGCAGCGTAGGCGACGAGCAGTACTTC; CDR3aa: CASSVGDEQYF
abundance: NA; j_gene: TRBJ1-5; d_gene: NA; v_gene: TRBV3-1/TRBV3-2; CDR3nt: TGTGCCAGCAGCCAAGAGGCCTTTGGTCAGCCCCAGCATTTT; CDR3aa: CASSQEAFGQPQHF
abundance: NA; j_gene: TRBJ1-4; d_gene: NA; v_gene: TRBV6-5; CDR3nt: TGTGCCAGCAGTTACGCCATCGGAGGGCGGAAACTGTTTTTT; CDR3aa: CASSYAIGGRKLFF
abundance: NA; j_gene: TRBJ2-1; d_gene: NA; v_gene: TRBV6-1; CDR3nt: TGTGCCAGCAGTGAAGCTGGGGGGTACAATGAGCAGTTCTTC; CDR3aa: CASSEAGGYNEQFF
abundance: NA; j_gene: TRBJ1-1; d_gene: NA; v_gene: TRBV2; CDR3nt: TGTGCCAGCAGTGAACTGGGAGGCGAAGCTTTCTTT; CDR3aa: CASSELGGEAFF
abundance: NA; j_gene: TRBJ1-5; d_gene: NA; v_gene: TRBV29-1; CDR3nt: TGCAGCGTCCTCGATAGGGGCCGGAATCAGCCCCAGCATTTT; CDR3aa: CSVLDRGRNQPQHF
abundance: NA; j_gene: TRBJ2-3; d_gene: NA; v_gene: TRBV7-3; CDR3nt: TGTGCCAGCAGCTTAAGGGCCCCTGGGCAAAGAGCAGATACGCAGTATTTT; CDR3aa: CASSLRAPGQRADTQYF
abundance: NA; j_gene: TRBJ1-5; d_gene: NA; v_gene: TRBV11-2; CDR3nt: TGTGCCAGCAGCTTAAACGTAGGACAGCTCAATCAGCCCCAGCATTTT; CDR3aa: CASSLNVGQLNQPQHF
abundance: NA; j_gene: TRBJ1-4; d_gene: NA; v_gene: TRBV4-3; CDR3nt: TGCGCCAGCAGCCAAGAGGCTCGTAATGAAAAACTGTTTTTT; CDR3aa: CASSQEARNEKLFF
abundance: NA; j_gene: TRBJ1-1; d_gene: NA; v_gene: TRBV6-5; CDR3nt: TGTGCCAGCAGTTACGCCACAGCCACTGAAGCTTTCTTT; CDR3aa: CASSYATATEAFF
abundance: few; j_gene: TRBJ2-2; d_gene: TRBD2; v_gene: TRBV11-2; CDR3nt: TGTGCCAGCAGCCCGAGGGGGGGACTAGCCGGCAACACCGGGGAGCTGTTTTTT; CDR3aa: CASSPRGGLAGNTGELFF
abundance: once; j_gene: TRBJ2-5; d_gene: NA; v_gene: TRBV9; CDR3nt: TGTGCCAGCAGCGTAGACACACAAGAGACCCAGTACTTC; CDR3aa: CASSVDTQETQYF
abundance: once; j_gene: TRBJ2-5; d_gene: TRBD1; v_gene: TRBV2; CDR3nt: TGTGCCAGCAGTGAAGATGGGACAGGGGGAGAGACCCAGTACTTC; CDR3aa: CASSEDGTGGETQYF
abundance: NA; j_gene: TRBJ2-7; d_gene: NA; v_gene: TRBV6-5; CDR3nt: TGTGCCAGCAGACAGGGCTACGAGCAGTACTTC; CDR3aa: CASRQGYEQYF
abundance: once; j_gene: TRBJ2-3; d_gene: TRBD2; v_gene: TRBV20-1; CDR3nt: TGCAGTGCTAGTATTCGCCTAGCGGGTAGTACAGATACGCAGTATTTT; CDR3aa: CSASIRLAGSTDTQYF
abundance: NA; j_gene: TRBJ1-1; d_gene: NA; v_gene: TRBV2; CDR3nt: TGTGCCAGCAGTTGGACAAGCACTGAAGCTTTCTTT; CDR3aa: CASSWTSTEAFF
abundance: once; j_gene: TRBJ1-6; d_gene: TRBD1; v_gene: TRBV3-1/TRBV3-2; CDR3nt: TGTGCCAGCGGGGACAGAGTTAATTCACCCCTCCACTTT; CDR3aa: CASGDRVNSPLHF
abundance: NA; j_gene: TRBJ2-5; d_gene: TRBD2; v_gene: TRBV5-6; CDR3nt: TGTGCCAGCAGTTCTGGGACTAGCGGGGGCTGGGAGACCCAGTACTTC; CDR3aa: CASSSGTSGGWETQYF
abundance: NA; j_gene: TRBJ2-7; d_gene: TRBD2; v_gene: TRBV9; CDR3nt: TGTGCCAGCAGCCCTTGGGGGGGATCCTCCTACGAGCAGTACTTC; CDR3aa: CASSPWGGSSYEQYF
abundance: few; j_gene: TRBJ2-5; d_gene: NA; v_gene: TRBV19; CDR3nt: TGTGCCAGTAGTATACAAGGGGGGGCCAGAGAGACCCAGTACTTC; CDR3aa: CASSIQGGARETQYF
abundance: NA; j_gene: TRBJ2-3; d_gene: NA; v_gene: TRBV10-2; CDR3nt: TGCGCCAGCAGAGAGTCTCGAGGTGGCACAGATACGCAGTATTTT; CDR3aa: CASRESRGGTDTQYF
abundance: NA; j_gene: TRBJ2-1; d_gene: NA; v_gene: TRBV18; CDR3nt: TGTGCCAGCTGTATGATCCAGGAGGGTGAGCAGTTCTTC; CDR3aa: CASCMIQEGEQFF
abundance: NA; j_gene: TRBJ2-1; d_gene: NA; v_gene: TRBV7-2; CDR3nt: TGTGCCAGCAGCTTAGCGCTCCTCAGGGGTTCTAATGAGCAGTTCTTC; CDR3aa: CASSLALLRGSNEQFF
abundance: NA; j_gene: TRBJ1-4; d_gene: NA; v_gene: TRBV5-1; CDR3nt: TGCGCCAGCAGCTTGGGACAGGTGGCCGAAAAACTGTTTTTT; CDR3aa: CASSLGQVAEKLFF
abundance: NA; j_gene: TRBJ2-3; d_gene: TRBD2; v_gene: TRBV10-3; CDR3nt: TGTGCCATCAGTGATAACAGCGGGGGGGCAGGCACAGATACGCAGTATTTT; CDR3aa: CAISDNSGGAGTDTQYF
abundance: once; j_gene: TRBJ1-2; d_gene: TRBD1; v_gene: TRBV24-1; CDR3nt: TGTGCCACCAGTGAAAGGACAGGGCTCGGTGGCTACACCTTC; CDR3aa: CATSERTGLGGYTF
abundance: NA; j_gene: TRBJ2-3; d_gene: NA; v_gene: TRBV6-5; CDR3nt: TGTGCCAGCAGTTCGACAAGGGATACGCAGTATTTT; CDR3aa: CASSSTRDTQYF
abundance: NA; j_gene: TRBJ2-7; d_gene: NA; v_gene: TRBV27; CDR3nt: TGTGCCAGCTCCCAGAGGGACAACTCCTACGAGCAGTACTTC; CDR3aa: CASSQRDNSYEQYF
abundance: NA; j_gene: TRBJ2-5; d_gene: NA; v_gene: TRBV18; CDR3nt: TGTGCCAGCTCAATCGGGAACCAAGAGACCCAGTACTTC; CDR3aa: CASSIGNQETQYF
abundance: NA; j_gene: TRBJ1-4; d_gene: TRBD1; v_gene: TRBV18; CDR3nt: TGTGCCAGCTCACCATTTGGACAGGGACTCTTTAATGAAAAACTGTTTTTT; CDR3aa: CASSPFGQGLFNEKLFF
abundance: NA; j_gene: TRBJ1-4; d_gene: NA; v_gene: TRBV6-1; CDR3nt: TGTGCCAGCAGTGATGGGTCGACCGATCGCGGTGAAAAACTGTTTTTT; CDR3aa: CASSDGSTDRGEKLFF
abundance: once; j_gene: TRBJ2-4; d_gene: TRBD2; v_gene: TRBV19; CDR3nt: TGTGCCAGTAGTACTCGGACTAGCGGACTCAAAAACATTCAGTACTTC; CDR3aa: CASSTRTSGLKNIQYF
abundance: NA; j_gene: TRBJ1-2; d_gene: TRBD1; v_gene: TRBV9; CDR3nt: TGTGCCAGCAGCGGCGGGACAGGGGGATTTGAGGGCTACACCTTC; CDR3aa: CASSGGTGGFEGYTF
abundance: NA; j_gene: TRBJ2-7; d_gene: NA; v_gene: TRBV4-3; CDR3nt: TGCGCCAGCAGCCAAGATGGAACACAGGGCTTGGAGCAGTACTTC; CDR3aa: CASSQDGTQGLEQYF
abundance: NA; j_gene: TRBJ2-7; d_gene: TRBD1; v_gene: TRBV7-2; CDR3nt: TGTGCCAGCAGCACCGCAGGGGGCTACGAGCAGTACTTC; CDR3aa: CASSTAGGYEQYF
abundance: NA; j_gene: TRBJ1-2; d_gene: NA; v_gene: TRBV6-1; CDR3nt: TGTGCCAGCAGTGAATGGGGGGTGGGCTACACCTTC; CDR3aa: CASSEWGVGYTF
abundance: NA; j_gene: TRBJ2-5; d_gene: NA; v_gene: TRBV10-3; CDR3nt: TGTGCCATCAGTGGGCGCGGCGCCGGGGGGCTAGGGGAGACCCAGTACTTC; CDR3aa: CAISGRGAGGLGETQYF
abundance: once; j_gene: TRBJ2-7; d_gene: NA; v_gene: TRBV7-2; CDR3nt: TGTGCCAGCAGCTCCTCCCCTGAAGCAGCGTACGAGCAGTACTTC; CDR3aa: CASSSSPEAAYEQYF
abundance: NA; j_gene: TRBJ2-7; d_gene: NA; v_gene: TRBV21-1; CDR3nt: TGTGCCAGCAGTAAAAGGTACAGGACCTACGAGCAGTACTTC; CDR3aa: CASSKRYRTYEQYF
abundance: NA; j_gene: TRBJ2-1; d_gene: NA; v_gene: TRBV28; CDR3nt: TGTGCCACCAAAGAGTACAGGACAAATGAGCAGTTCTTC; CDR3aa: CATKEYRTNEQFF
abundance: NA; j_gene: TRBJ2-1; d_gene: NA; v_gene: TRBV5-4; CDR3nt: TGTGCCAGCAGCTCGGGGGTTGGGCAGTTCTTC; CDR3aa: CASSSGVGQFF
abundance: NA; j_gene: TRBJ2-1; d_gene: TRBD2; v_gene: TRBV19; CDR3nt: TGTGCCAGTACCAAGACTAGCGGGACCGTTGAGCAGTTCTTC; CDR3aa: CASTKTSGTVEQFF
abundance: NA; j_gene: TRBJ1-6; d_gene: NA; v_gene: TRBV2; CDR3nt: TGTGCCAGCAGCGGACAATATTCACCCCTCCACTTT; CDR3aa: CASSGQYSPLHF
abundance: NA; j_gene: TRBJ2-1; d_gene: NA; v_gene: TRBV7-7; CDR3nt: TGTGCTAGCAGCTCACAGGGTAGGGATGAGCAGTTCTTC; CDR3aa: CASSSQGRDEQFF
abundance: NA; j_gene: TRBJ1-5; d_gene: TRBD1; v_gene: TRBV19; CDR3nt: TGTGCCAGTAGTACCCAGACAGGGGGCTTATTCCGCTTTAGCAATCAGCCCCAGCATTTT; CDR3aa: CASSTQTGGLFRFSNQPQHF
abundance: NA; j_gene: TRBJ2-6; d_gene: NA; v_gene: TRBV5-1; CDR3nt: TGCGCCAGCAGCTTAGGGGCCTCTGGGGCCAACGTCCTGACTTTC; CDR3aa: CASSLGASGANVLTF
abundance: NA; j_gene: TRBJ2-1; d_gene: TRBD1; v_gene: TRBV27; CDR3nt: TGTGCCAGCAGTACTCGGGACAGGGGGTACAATGAGCAGTTCTTC; CDR3aa: CASSTRDRGYNEQFF
abundance: NA; j_gene: TRBJ1-3; d_gene: NA; v_gene: TRBV5-6; CDR3nt: TGTGCCAGCAGCGGCACAGTTGGAAACACCATATATTTT; CDR3aa: CASSGTVGNTIYF
abundance: NA; j_gene: TRBJ1-2; d_gene: NA; v_gene: TRBV20-1; CDR3nt: TGCAGTGCTGTACAGGGATATGGCTACACCTTC; CDR3aa: CSAVQGYGYTF
abundance: NA; j_gene: TRBJ2-3; d_gene: TRBD2; v_gene: TRBV5-4; CDR3nt: TGTGCCAGCAGCCAAGGACTAGTCTCAGATACGCAGTATTTT; CDR3aa: CASSQGLVSDTQYF
abundance: NA; j_gene: TRBJ1-1; d_gene: NA; v_gene: TRBV4-1; CDR3nt: TGCGCCAGCAGCCAAGAGAGGCTCTTGAACACTGAAGCTTTCTTT; CDR3aa: CASSQERLLNTEAFF